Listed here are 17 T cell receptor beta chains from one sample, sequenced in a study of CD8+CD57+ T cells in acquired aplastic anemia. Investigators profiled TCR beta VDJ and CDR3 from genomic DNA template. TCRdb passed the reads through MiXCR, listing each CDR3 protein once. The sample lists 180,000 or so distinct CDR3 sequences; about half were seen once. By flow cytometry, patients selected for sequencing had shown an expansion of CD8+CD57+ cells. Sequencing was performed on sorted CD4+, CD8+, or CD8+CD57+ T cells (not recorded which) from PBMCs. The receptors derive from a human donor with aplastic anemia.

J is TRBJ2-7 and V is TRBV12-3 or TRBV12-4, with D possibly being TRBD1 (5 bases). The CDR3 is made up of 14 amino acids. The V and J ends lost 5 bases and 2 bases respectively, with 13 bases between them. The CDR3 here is CASSPLTGTYEQYF. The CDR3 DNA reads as TGTGCCAGCAGTCCATTAACAGGAACCTACGAGCAGTACTTC.

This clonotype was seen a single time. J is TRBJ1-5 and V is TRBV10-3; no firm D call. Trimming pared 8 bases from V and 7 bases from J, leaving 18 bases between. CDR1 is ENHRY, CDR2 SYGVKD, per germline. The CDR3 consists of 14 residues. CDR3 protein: CAIGSTVSEQPQHF. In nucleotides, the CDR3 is TGTGCCATCGGATCCACAGTCTCCGAGCAGCCCCAGCATTTT.

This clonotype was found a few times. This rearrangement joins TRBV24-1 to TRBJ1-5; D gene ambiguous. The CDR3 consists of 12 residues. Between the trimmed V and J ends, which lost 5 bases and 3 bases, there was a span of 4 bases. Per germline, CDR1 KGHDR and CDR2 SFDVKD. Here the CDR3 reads CATSADNQPQHF. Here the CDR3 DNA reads TGTGCCACCAGTGCCGACAATCAGCCCCAGCATTTT.

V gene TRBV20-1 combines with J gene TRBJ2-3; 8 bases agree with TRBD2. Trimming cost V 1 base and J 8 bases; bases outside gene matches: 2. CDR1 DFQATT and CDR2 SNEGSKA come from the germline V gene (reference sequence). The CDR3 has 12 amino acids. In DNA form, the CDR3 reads TGCAGTGCTAGAGTTAGCGGGGCTACGCAGTATTTT. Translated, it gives CSARVSGATQYF.

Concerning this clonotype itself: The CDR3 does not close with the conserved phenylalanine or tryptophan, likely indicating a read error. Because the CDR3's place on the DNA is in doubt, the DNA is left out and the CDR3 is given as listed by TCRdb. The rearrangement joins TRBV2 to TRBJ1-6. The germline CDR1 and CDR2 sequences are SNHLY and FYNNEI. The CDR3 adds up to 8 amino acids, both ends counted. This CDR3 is CASRYSSG.

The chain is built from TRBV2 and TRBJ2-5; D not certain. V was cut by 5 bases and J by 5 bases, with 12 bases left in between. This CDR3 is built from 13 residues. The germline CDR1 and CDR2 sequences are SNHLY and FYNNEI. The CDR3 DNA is TGTGCCAGCAGTTTTAACCTGCAGGAGACCCAGTACTTC. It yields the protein CASSFNLQETQYF.

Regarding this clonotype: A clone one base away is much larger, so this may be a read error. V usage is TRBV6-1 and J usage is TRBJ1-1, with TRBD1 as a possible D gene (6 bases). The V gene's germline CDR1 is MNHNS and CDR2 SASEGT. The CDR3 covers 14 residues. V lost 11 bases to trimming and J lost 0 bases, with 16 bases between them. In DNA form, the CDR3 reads TGTGCCGGTAAAACAGGGTGGATGAACACTGAAGCTTTCTTT. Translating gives CAGKTGWMNTEAFF.

The CDR3 DNA is TGTGCCAGCAGCCTCCAGCGGGGAAGCTCCTACGAACGGTACTTC. It is translated as CASSLQRGSSYERYF. The chain joins TRBV7-9 to TRBJ2-7; 7 bases agree with TRBD2. The CDR3 spans 15 residues. Unmatched junction bases numbered 19, after V lost 5 bases and J lost 12 bases. Germline lookup yields CDR1 SEHNR and CDR2 FQNEAQ (reference sequence).

The CDR3 coding sequence is TGTGCCAGCGGAGTGGGTAGCGGATATGAGCAGTTCTTC. It yields the protein CASGVGSGYEQFF. This chain links TRBV2 with TRBJ2-1, with D maybe TRBD2 (6 bases). CDR3 length equals 13 residues. Trimming removed 8 bases from V and 8 bases from J, with 16 bases in between. Germline loops: CDR1 SNHLY, CDR2 FYNNEI.

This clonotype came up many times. As DNA, the CDR3 is TGTGCCAGCAGCAGTCCTGGAGGCCAGGGGGGATACGAGCAGTACTTC. Translation gives CASSSPGGQGGYEQYF. The J gene is TRBJ2-7, the V gene TRBV5-5, with D possibly being TRBD1 (7 bases). The V gene lost 4 bases and the J gene lost 4 bases, with 21 bases spanning the gap. Germline CDR1 is SGHKS and CDR2 is YYEKEE (reference sequence). The CDR3 is 16 amino acids.

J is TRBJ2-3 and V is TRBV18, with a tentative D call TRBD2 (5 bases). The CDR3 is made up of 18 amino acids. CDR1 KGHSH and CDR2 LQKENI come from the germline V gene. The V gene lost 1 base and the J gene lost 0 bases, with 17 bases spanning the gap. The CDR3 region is CASSPLGGAPASTDTQYF. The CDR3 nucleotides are TGTGCCAGCTCACCACTTGGAGGAGCCCCCGCTAGCACAGATACGCAGTATTTT.

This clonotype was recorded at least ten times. CDR3 amino acids: CATSDRTSTYEQYF. DNA for the CDR3: TGTGCCACCAGTGACCGGACTAGCACCTACGAGCAGTACTTC. V gene TRBV24-1 combines with J gene TRBJ2-7; 8 bases match TRBD2. J lost 2 bases, V lost 4 bases, and 3 bases had no gene match. The germline V gene has CDR1 KGHDR and CDR2 SFDVKD. CDR3 length equals 14 residues.

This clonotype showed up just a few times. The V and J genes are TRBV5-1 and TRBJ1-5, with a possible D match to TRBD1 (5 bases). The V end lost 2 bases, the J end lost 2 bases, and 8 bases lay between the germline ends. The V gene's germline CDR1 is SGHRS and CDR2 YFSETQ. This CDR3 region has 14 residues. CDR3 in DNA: TGCGCCAGCAGCTTTGAAGGGGGCAATCAGCCCCAGCATTTT. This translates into CASSFEGGNQPQHF.

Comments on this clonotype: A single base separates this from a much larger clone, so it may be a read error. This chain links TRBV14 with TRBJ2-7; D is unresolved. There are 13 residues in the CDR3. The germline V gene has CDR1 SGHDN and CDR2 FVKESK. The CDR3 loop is CASSRDGPYERYF. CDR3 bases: TGTGCCAGCAGCCGAGATGGTCCGTACGAGCGGTACTTC.

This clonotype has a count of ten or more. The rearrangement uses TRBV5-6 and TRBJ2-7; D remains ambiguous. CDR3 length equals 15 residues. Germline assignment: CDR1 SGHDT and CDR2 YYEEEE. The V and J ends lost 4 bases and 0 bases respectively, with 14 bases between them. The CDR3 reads CASSPGPFSSYEQYF. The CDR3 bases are TGTGCCAGCAGCCCCGGGCCGTTTAGCTCCTACGAGCAGTACTTC.

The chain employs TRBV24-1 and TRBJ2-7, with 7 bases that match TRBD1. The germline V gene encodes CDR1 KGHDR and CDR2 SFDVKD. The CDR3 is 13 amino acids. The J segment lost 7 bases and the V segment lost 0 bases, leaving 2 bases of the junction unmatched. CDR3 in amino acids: CATSDLSQGEQYF. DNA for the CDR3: TGTGCCACCAGTGATTTGTCACAGGGGGAGCAGTACTTC.

The CDR3 region is CATSELGAGYNEQFF. In DNA, the CDR3 is TGTGCCACCAGTGAGTTAGGGGCCGGTTACAATGAGCAGTTCTTC. The genes are TRBV24-1 and TRBJ2-1; possibly TRBD1 for D (5 bases). The CDR3 is 15 amino acids. Germline V gene lookup returns CDR1 KGHDR and CDR2 SFDVKD. V lost 4 bases and J lost 4, with 13 bases in between.